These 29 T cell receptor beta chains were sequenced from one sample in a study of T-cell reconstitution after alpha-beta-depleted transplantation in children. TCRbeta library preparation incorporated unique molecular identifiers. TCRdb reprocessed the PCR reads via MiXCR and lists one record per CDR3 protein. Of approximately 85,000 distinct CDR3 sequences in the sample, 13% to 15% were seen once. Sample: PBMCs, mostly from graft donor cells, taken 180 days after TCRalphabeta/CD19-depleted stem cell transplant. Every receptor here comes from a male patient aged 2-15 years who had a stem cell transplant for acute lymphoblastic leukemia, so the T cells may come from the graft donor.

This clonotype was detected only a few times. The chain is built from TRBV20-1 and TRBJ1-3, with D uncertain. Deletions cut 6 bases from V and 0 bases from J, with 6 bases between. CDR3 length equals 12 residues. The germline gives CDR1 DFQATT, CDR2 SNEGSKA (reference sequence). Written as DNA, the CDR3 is TGCAGTGCCGCAGCCTCTGGAAACACCATATATTTT. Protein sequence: CSAAASGNTIYF.

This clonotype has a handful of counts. The CDR3 DNA sequence: TGTGCCAGCAGTGTGCCGAACATCCGAAGACAGGGGATGTACACTGAAGCTTTCTTT. Translated, it gives CASSVPNIRRQGMYTEAFF. The gene calls are TRBV6-1 and TRBJ1-1, with 8 nucleotides matching TRBD1. The CDR3 has 19 amino acids. Germline CDR1 MNHNS, CDR2 SASEGT. V trimming: 4 bases; J trimming: 3 bases; junction bases outside the gene matches: 19.

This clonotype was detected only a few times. Written as DNA, the CDR3 is TGTGCCAGCAGGAGAGGAGCGGGGGGGCTGTCCACAGATACGCAGTATTTT. Translated, it gives CASRRGAGGLSTDTQYF. This chain uses TRBV7-9 with TRBJ2-3, with 10 bases lining up with TRBD2. CDR3 length: 17 residues. Germline CDR1 and CDR2: SEHNR and FQNEAQ (reference sequence). V was pared by 6 bases and J by 2 bases, with 11 bases of the junction left unmatched.

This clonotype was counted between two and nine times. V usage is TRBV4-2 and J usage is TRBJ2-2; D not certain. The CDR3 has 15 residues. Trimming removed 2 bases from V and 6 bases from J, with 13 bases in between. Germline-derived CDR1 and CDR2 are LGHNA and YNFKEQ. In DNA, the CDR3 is TGTGCCAGCAGCCAATCTATCGCTTCGGCCGGGGAGCTGTTTTTT. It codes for CASSQSIASAGELFF.

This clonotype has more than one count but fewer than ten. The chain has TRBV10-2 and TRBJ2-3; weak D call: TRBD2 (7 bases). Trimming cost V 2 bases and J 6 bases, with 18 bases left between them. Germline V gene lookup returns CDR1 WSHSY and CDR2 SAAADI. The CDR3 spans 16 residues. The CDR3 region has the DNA TGCGCCAGCAGTGAGGGGCGGGGGCCCGACGTTGATACGCAGTATTTT. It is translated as CASSEGRGPDVDTQYF.

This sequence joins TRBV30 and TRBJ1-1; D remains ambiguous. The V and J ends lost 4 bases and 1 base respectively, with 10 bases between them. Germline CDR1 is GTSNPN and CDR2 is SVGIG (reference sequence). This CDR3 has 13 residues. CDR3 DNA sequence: TGTGCCTGGACCCTATCCCCGAACACTGAAGCTTTCTTT. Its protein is CAWTLSPNTEAFF.

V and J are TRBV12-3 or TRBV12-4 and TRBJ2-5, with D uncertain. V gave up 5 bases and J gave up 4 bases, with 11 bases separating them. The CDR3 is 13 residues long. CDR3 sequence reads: CASSTTSVETQYF. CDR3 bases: TGTGCCAGCAGTACAACAAGCGTAGAGACCCAGTACTTC.

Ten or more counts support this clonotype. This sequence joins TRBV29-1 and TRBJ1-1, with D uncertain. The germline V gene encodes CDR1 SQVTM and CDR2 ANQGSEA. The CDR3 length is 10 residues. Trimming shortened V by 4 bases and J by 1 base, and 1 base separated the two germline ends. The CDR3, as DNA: TGCAGCGTTGGGAACACTGAAGCTTTCTTT. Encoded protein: CSVGNTEAFF.

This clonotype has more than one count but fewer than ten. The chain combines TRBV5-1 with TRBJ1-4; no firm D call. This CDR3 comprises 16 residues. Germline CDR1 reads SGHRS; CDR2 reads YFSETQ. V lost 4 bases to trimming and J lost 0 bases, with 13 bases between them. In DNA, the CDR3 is TGCGCCAGCAGCCTTAACCGGGGTGCAACTAATGAAAAACTGTTTTTT. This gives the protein CASSLNRGATNEKLFF.

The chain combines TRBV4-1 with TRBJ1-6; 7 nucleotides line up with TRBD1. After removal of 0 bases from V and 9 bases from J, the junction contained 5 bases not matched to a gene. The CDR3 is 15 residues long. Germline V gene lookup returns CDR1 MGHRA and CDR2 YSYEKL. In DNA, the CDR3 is TGCGCCAGCAGCCAAGACGGGACAGTCACTTCACCCCTCCACTTT. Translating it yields CASSQDGTVTSPLHF.

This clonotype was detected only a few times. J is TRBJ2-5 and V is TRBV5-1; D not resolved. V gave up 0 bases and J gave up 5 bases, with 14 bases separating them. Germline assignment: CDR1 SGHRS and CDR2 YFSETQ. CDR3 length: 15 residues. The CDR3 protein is CASSLGGRSWETQYF. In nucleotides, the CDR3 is TGCGCCAGCAGCTTGGGTGGCAGGTCGTGGGAGACCCAGTACTTC.

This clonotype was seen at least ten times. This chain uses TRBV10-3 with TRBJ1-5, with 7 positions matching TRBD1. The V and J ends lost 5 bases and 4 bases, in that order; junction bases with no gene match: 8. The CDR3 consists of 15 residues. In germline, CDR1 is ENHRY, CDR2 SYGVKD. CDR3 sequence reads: CAISTLDRMNQPQHF. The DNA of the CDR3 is TGTGCCATCAGTACACTGGACAGGATGAATCAGCCCCAGCATTTT.

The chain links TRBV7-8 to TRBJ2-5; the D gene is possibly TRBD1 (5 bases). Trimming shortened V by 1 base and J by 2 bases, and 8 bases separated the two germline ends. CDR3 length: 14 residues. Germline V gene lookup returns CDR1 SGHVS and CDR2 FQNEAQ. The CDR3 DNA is TGTGCCAGCAGCTTAGGACAGTTTCAAGAGACCCAGTACTTC. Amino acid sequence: CASSLGQFQETQYF.

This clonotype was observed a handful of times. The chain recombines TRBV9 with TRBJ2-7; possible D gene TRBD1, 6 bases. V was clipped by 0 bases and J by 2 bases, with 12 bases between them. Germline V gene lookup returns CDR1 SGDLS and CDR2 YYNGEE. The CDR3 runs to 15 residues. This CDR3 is CASSVGQGPPYEQYF. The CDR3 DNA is TGTGCCAGCAGCGTAGGTCAGGGGCCGCCCTACGAGCAGTACTTC.

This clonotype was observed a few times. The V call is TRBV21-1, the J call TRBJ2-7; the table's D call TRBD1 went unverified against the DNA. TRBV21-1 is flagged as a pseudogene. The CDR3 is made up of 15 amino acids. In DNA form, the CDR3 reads TGTGCCAGCAGCAAAGGACCCCGGAAAACCTACGAGCAGTACTTC. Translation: CASSKGPRKTYEQYF.

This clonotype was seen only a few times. The CDR3 DNA sequence: TGTGCCAGCAGCCAAGTCTGCAGCTCCTACGAGCAGTACTTC. It codes for CASSQVCSSYEQYF. The chain employs TRBV3-1 and TRBJ2-7; unclear D gene. CDR1 is LGHDT, CDR2 YNNKEL, per germline (reference sequence). Trimming cost V 1 base and J 0 bases, with 7 bases left between them. The CDR3 totals 14 residues.

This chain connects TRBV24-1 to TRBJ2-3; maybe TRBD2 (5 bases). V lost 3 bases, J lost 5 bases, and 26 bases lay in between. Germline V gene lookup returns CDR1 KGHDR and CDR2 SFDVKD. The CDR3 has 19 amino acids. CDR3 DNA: TGTGCCACCAGTGATCCAATCGGGGATGGGGAAGATCTGGGAGATACGCAGTATTTT. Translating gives CATSDPIGDGEDLGDTQYF.

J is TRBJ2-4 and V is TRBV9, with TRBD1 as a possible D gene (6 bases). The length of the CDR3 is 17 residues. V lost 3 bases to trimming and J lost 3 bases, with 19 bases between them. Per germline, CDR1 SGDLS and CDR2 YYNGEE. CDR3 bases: TGTGCCAGCAGCGCAACCCAGGGGAAGGTAGACAAAAACATTCAGTACTTC. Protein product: CASSATQGKVDKNIQYF.

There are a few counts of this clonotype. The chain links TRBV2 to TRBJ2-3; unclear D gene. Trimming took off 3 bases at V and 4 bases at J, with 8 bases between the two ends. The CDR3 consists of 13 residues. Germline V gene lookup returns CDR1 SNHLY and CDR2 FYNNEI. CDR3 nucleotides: TGTGCCAGCAGTGAGCTAGAGGCAGATACGCAGTATTTT. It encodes CASSELEADTQYF.

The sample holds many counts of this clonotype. The CDR3 DNA is TGTGCCAGCAGCTTAGCGGGCAGGGGTCGTGAGACCCAGTACTTC. This codes for CASSLAGRGRETQYF. J is TRBJ2-5 and V is TRBV7-2; D might be TRBD1 (6 bases). Germline lookup yields CDR1 SGHTA and CDR2 FQGNSA. The CDR3 sequence is 15 residues long. The V and J ends lost 0 bases and 5 bases respectively, with 13 bases between them.

This CDR3 is CASSYRLAGGNNEQFF. The CDR3 DNA is TGTGCCAGCAGTTACCGGCTAGCGGGGGGTAACAATGAGCAGTTCTTC. The chain recombines TRBV6-5 with TRBJ2-1; 11 bases agree with TRBD2. CDR3 length equals 16 residues. Germline values: CDR1 MNHEY, CDR2 SVGAGI. The trim removed 2 bases at V and 5 bases at J, leaving 5 bases unmatched.

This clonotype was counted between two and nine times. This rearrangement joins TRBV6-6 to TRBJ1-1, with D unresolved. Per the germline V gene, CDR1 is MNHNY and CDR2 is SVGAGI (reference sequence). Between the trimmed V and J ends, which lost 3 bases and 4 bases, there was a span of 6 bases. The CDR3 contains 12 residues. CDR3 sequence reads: CASSYGTTEAFF. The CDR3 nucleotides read TGTGCCAGCAGTTATGGCACCACTGAAGCTTTCTTT.

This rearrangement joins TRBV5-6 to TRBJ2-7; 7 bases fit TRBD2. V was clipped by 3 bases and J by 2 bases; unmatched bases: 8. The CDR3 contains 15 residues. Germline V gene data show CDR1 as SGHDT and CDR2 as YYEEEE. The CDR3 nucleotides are TGTGCCAGCAGCTCCCCCGGGACTACTGCCTACGAGCAGTACTTC. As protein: CASSSPGTTAYEQYF.

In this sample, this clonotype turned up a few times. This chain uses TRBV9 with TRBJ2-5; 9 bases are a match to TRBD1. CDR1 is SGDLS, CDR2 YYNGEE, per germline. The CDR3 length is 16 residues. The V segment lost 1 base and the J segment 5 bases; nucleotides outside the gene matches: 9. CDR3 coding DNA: TGTGCCAGCAGCGTAAAGGACAGGGGTGGAAGGGAGACCCAGTACTTC. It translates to CASSVKDRGGRETQYF. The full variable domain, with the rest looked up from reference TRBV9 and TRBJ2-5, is DSGVTQTPKHLITATGQRVTLRCSPRSGDLSVYWYQQSLDQGLQFLIQYYNGEERAKGNILERFSAQQFPDLHSELNLSSLELGDSALYFCASSVKDRGGRETQYFGPGTRLLVL.

As DNA, the CDR3 is TGTGCCAGCAGCTCCTTGGCAAAAGGCTGGAATCAGCCCCAGCATTTT. Translating it yields CASSSLAKGWNQPQHF. The V call is TRBV6-1, the J call TRBJ1-5; no reliable D call. Between the trimmed V and J ends, which lost 6 bases and 4 bases, there was a span of 19 bases. This CDR3 has 16 residues. Germline V gene lookup returns CDR1 MNHNS and CDR2 SASEGT.

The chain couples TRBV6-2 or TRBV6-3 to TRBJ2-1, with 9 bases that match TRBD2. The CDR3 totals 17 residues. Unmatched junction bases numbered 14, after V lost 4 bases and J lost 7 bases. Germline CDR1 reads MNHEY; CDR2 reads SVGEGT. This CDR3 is CASSLPLGTSLRNEQFF. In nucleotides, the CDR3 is TGTGCCAGCAGTTTGCCTCTAGGGACTAGCTTAAGGAATGAGCAGTTCTTC.

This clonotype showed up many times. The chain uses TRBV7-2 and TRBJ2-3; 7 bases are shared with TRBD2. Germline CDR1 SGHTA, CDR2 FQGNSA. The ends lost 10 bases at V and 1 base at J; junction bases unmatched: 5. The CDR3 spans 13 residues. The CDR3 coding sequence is TGTGCCATAATGGGGAGGGGCACAGATACGCAGTATTTT. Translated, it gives CAIMGRGTDTQYF.

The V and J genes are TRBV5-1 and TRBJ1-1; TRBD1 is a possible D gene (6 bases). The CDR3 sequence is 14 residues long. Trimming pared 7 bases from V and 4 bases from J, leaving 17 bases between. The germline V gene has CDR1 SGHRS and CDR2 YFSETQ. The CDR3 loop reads CASSWMGARTEAFF. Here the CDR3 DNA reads TGCGCCAGCTCCTGGATGGGGGCGCGCACTGAAGCTTTCTTT.

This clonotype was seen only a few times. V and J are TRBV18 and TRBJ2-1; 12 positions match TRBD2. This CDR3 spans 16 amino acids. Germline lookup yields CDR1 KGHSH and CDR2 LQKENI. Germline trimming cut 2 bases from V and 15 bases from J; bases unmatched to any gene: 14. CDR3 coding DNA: TGTGCCAGCTCACCAATTCCGGGACTAGCGGGTGAATTGGGGTTCTTC. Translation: CASSPIPGLAGELGFF.